Listed below are T cell receptor beta chains from one sample, sequenced in a study of CD8 T cells in ankylosing spondylitis. Via MiXCR, TCRdb re-called the 5' RACE reads, giving one row per CDR3 protein. The sample holds more than 300,000 distinct CDR3 sequences, 7% to 9% seen once. Sample: blood, either unsorted or a sorted T cell fraction (not recorded which). The receptors derive from a male donor with ankylosing spondylitis. Each CDR3 is given with its conserved first and last residue. A D gene is named only where the DNA matches it firmly. Expanded clones get a size class; other rows say once, few or many, or leave the size out.

j_gene: TRBJ2-1
len: 16
abundance: few
d_gene: TRBD2
v_gene: TRBV12-3/TRBV12-4
CDR3aa: CASSLFVAGVATEQFF
CDR3nt: TGTGCCAGCAGTTTATTCGTAGCGGGGGTGGCGACTGAGCAGTTCTTC

j_gene: TRBJ1-2
len: 15
abundance: -
d_gene: -
v_gene: TRBV18
CDR3aa: CASSPLDTSNYGYTF
CDR3nt: TGTGCCAGCTCACCATTGGACACCTCTAACTATGGCTACACCTTC

j_gene: TRBJ1-2
len: 16
abundance: many
d_gene: -
v_gene: TRBV4-1
CDR3aa: CASSQARLRTNYGYTF
CDR3nt: TGCGCCAGCAGCCAGGCCCGGCTACGAACCAACTATGGCTACACCTTC

j_gene: TRBJ2-3
len: 13
abundance: few
d_gene: -
v_gene: TRBV29-1
CDR3aa: CSVGPKHRDTQYF
CDR3nt: TGCAGCGTTGGTCCCAAACATAGGGATACGCAGTATTTT

j_gene: TRBJ1-5
len: 14
abundance: -
d_gene: -
v_gene: TRBV3-1
CDR3aa: CASSQDSSNQPQHF
CDR3nt: TGTGCCAGCAGCCAAGATAGCAGCAATCAGCCCCAGCATTTT

j_gene: TRBJ1-6
len: 15
abundance: few
d_gene: -
v_gene: TRBV10-3
CDR3aa: CAISESKPLGSPLHF
CDR3nt: TGTGCCATCAGTGAGTCGAAGCCGCTCGGCTCACCCCTCCACTTT

j_gene: TRBJ2-3
len: 16
abundance: few
d_gene: TRBD2
v_gene: TRBV6-2/TRBV6-3
CDR3aa: CASSLRLAGLTDTQYF
CDR3nt: TGTGCCAGCAGTCTCCGTCTAGCGGGGCTCACAGATACGCAGTATTTT

j_gene: TRBJ2-7
len: 14
abundance: many
d_gene: -
v_gene: TRBV5-1
CDR3aa: CASSLGARDYEQYF
CDR3nt: TGCGCCAGCAGCTTGGGGGCCAGGGACTACGAGCAGTACTTC

j_gene: TRBJ2-3
len: 15
abundance: -
d_gene: TRBD2
v_gene: TRBV20-1
CDR3aa: CSARTSGYSTDTQYF
CDR3nt: TGCAGTGCCAGGACTAGCGGCTACTCCACAGATACGCAGTATTTT

j_gene: TRBJ2-1
len: 16
abundance: many
d_gene: TRBD2
v_gene: TRBV5-1
CDR3aa: CASSLEVGGPYREQFF
CDR3nt: TGCGCCAGCAGCTTGGAGGTGGGAGGGCCGTATCGTGAGCAGTTCTTC

j_gene: TRBJ2-5
len: 15
abundance: -
d_gene: -
v_gene: TRBV3-1
CDR3aa: CASSPPRGLGETQYF
CDR3nt: TGTGCCAGCAGCCCACCCCGGGGGCTAGGAGAGACCCAGTACTTC

j_gene: TRBJ2-1
len: 13
abundance: -
d_gene: -
v_gene: TRBV19
CDR3aa: CASNDPGYGEQFF
CDR3nt: TGTGCCAGTAACGATCCGGGCTACGGTGAGCAGTTCTTC

j_gene: TRBJ2-1
len: 19
abundance: -
d_gene: TRBD2
v_gene: TRBV20-1
CDR3aa: CSASRLAGGPPGPRDEQFF
CDR3nt: TGCAGTGCTAGTAGACTAGCGGGAGGGCCTCCGGGGCCTAGAGATGAGCAGTTCTTC

j_gene: TRBJ1-6
len: 15
abundance: -
d_gene: -
v_gene: TRBV27
CDR3aa: CASSSRGSYNSPLHF
CDR3nt: TGTGCCAGCAGTTCCCGGGGATCTTATAATTCACCCCTCCACTTT

j_gene: TRBJ1-4
len: 15
abundance: many
d_gene: -
v_gene: TRBV14
CDR3aa: CASSQDLGLNEKLFF
CDR3nt: TGTGCCAGCAGCCAAGATCTCGGGCTTAATGAAAAACTGTTTTTT

j_gene: TRBJ2-7
len: 14
abundance: many
d_gene: -
v_gene: TRBV24-1
CDR3aa: CATSEPDKDYEQYF
CDR3nt: TGTGCCACCAGTGAACCTGATAAAGACTACGAGCAGTACTTC

j_gene: TRBJ2-3
len: 16
abundance: -
d_gene: -
v_gene: TRBV7-9
CDR3aa: CASSLGGVRATDTQYF
CDR3nt: TGTGCCAGCAGCTTAGGCGGTGTTAGAGCCACAGATACGCAGTATTTT

j_gene: TRBJ2-1
len: 15
abundance: many
d_gene: TRBD2
v_gene: TRBV7-2
CDR3aa: CASSSRLAGGNEQFF
CDR3nt: TGTGCCAGCAGCTCCCGACTAGCGGGAGGGAATGAGCAGTTCTTC

j_gene: TRBJ2-1
len: 14
abundance: -
d_gene: -
v_gene: TRBV25-1
CDR3aa: CASSADGSYNEQFF
CDR3nt: TGTGCCAGCAGTGCGGACGGATCTTACAATGAGCAGTTCTTC

j_gene: TRBJ2-1
len: 15
abundance: few
d_gene: TRBD2
v_gene: TRBV2
CDR3aa: CASSTQAGANNEQFF
CDR3nt: TGTGCCAGCAGTACTCAAGCGGGAGCCAACAATGAGCAGTTCTTC

j_gene: TRBJ1-6
len: 15
abundance: -
d_gene: -
v_gene: TRBV7-6
CDR3aa: CASSSYRGLHSPLHF
CDR3nt: TGTGCCAGCAGTTCTTATCGGGGTTTGCATTCACCCCTCCACTTT

j_gene: TRBJ2-1
len: 12
abundance: many
d_gene: TRBD2
v_gene: TRBV20-1
CDR3aa: CSSSGNYNEQFF
CDR3nt: TGCAGCAGTAGCGGGAACTACAATGAGCAGTTCTTC

j_gene: TRBJ2-3
len: 15
abundance: -
d_gene: -
v_gene: TRBV5-1
CDR3aa: CASSPIAASTDTQYF
CDR3nt: TGCGCCAGCAGCCCCATAGCCGCTAGCACAGATACGCAGTATTTT

j_gene: TRBJ2-3
len: 16
abundance: -
d_gene: TRBD2
v_gene: TRBV5-1
CDR3aa: CASSALAGSSTDTQYF
CDR3nt: TGCGCCAGCAGCGCCTTAGCGGGATCGAGCACAGATACGCAGTATTTT

j_gene: TRBJ2-2
len: 17
abundance: -
d_gene: -
v_gene: TRBV12-3/TRBV12-4
CDR3aa: CASSLPRGDLNTGELFF
CDR3nt: TGTGCCAGCAGTTTGCCCAGGGGGGATTTGAACACCGGGGAGCTGTTTTTT

j_gene: TRBJ2-2
len: 18
abundance: few
d_gene: TRBD1
v_gene: TRBV3-1
CDR3aa: CASSRPIWTGSNTGELFF
CDR3nt: TGTGCCAGCAGCCGCCCGATATGGACAGGGTCGAACACCGGGGAGCTGTTTTTT

j_gene: TRBJ1-4
len: 18
abundance: -
d_gene: TRBD1
v_gene: TRBV3-1
CDR3aa: CASSQDGGGAGAYEKLFF
CDR3nt: TGTGCCAGCAGCCAAGACGGAGGGGGCGCCGGGGCTTATGAAAAACTGTTTTTT

j_gene: TRBJ2-2
len: 14
abundance: -
d_gene: TRBD2
v_gene: TRBV20-1
CDR3aa: CSARLAGGTGELFF
CDR3nt: TGCAGTGCTAGACTAGCGGGAGGCACCGGGGAGCTGTTTTTT

j_gene: TRBJ1-5
len: 17
abundance: -
d_gene: -
v_gene: TRBV5-1
CDR3aa: CASNPGPLRGSNQPQHF
CDR3nt: TGCGCCAGCAACCCTGGGCCATTAAGAGGGAGCAATCAGCCCCAGCATTTT

j_gene: TRBJ2-5
len: 13
abundance: few
d_gene: -
v_gene: TRBV5-1
CDR3aa: CASSLAGEKTQYF
CDR3nt: TGCGCCAGCAGCTTGGCAGGGGAAAAGACCCAGTACTTC

j_gene: TRBJ2-7
len: 15
abundance: few
d_gene: TRBD1
v_gene: TRBV29-1
CDR3aa: CSVRTPGQGTYEQYF
CDR3nt: TGCAGCGTCCGCACTCCGGGACAGGGAACCTACGAGCAGTACTTC

j_gene: TRBJ2-7
len: 15
abundance: few
d_gene: TRBD1
v_gene: TRBV27
CDR3aa: CASSATGTGGYEQYF
CDR3nt: TGTGCCAGCAGTGCCACCGGGACAGGGGGCTACGAGCAGTACTTC

j_gene: TRBJ2-7
len: 11
abundance: many
d_gene: TRBD1
v_gene: TRBV18
CDR3aa: CASSTGQGTYF
CDR3nt: TGTGCCAGCTCAACGGGACAGGGAACGTACTTC

j_gene: TRBJ2-5
len: 13
abundance: -
d_gene: -
v_gene: TRBV20-1
CDR3aa: CSASFQRQETQYF
CDR3nt: TGCAGTGCTAGTTTTCAGAGACAAGAGACCCAGTACTTC

j_gene: TRBJ2-1
len: 16
abundance: -
d_gene: -
v_gene: TRBV18
CDR3aa: CASSPGGQKDHYEQFF
CDR3nt: TGTGCCAGCTCACCGGGGGGACAGAAGGACCACTATGAGCAGTTCTTC

j_gene: TRBJ2-1
len: 16
abundance: few
d_gene: -
v_gene: TRBV5-1
CDR3aa: CASSLVNSIGSNEQFF
CDR3nt: TGCGCCAGCAGCTTGGTGAACTCGATCGGGTCCAACGAGCAGTTCTTC

j_gene: TRBJ2-5
len: 14
abundance: -
d_gene: TRBD1
v_gene: TRBV6-1
CDR3aa: CASSQPGQQETQYF
CDR3nt: TGTGCCAGCAGCCAGCCGGGACAGCAAGAGACCCAGTACTTC

j_gene: TRBJ2-7
len: 13
abundance: -
d_gene: TRBD1
v_gene: TRBV5-1
CDR3aa: CASSSGTAYEQYF
CDR3nt: TGCGCCAGCAGCTCAGGGACAGCCTACGAGCAGTACTTC

j_gene: TRBJ1-2
len: 16
abundance: -
d_gene: TRBD1
v_gene: TRBV10-3
CDR3aa: CAIRPQGADGVSGYTF
CDR3nt: TGTGCCATCAGACCACAGGGGGCGGATGGAGTTAGCGGCTACACCTTC

j_gene: TRBJ1-1
len: 13
abundance: -
d_gene: -
v_gene: TRBV10-3
CDR3aa: CAIREDGNTEAFF
CDR3nt: TGTGCCATCAGGGAGGACGGGAACACTGAAGCTTTCTTT

j_gene: TRBJ2-7
len: 13
abundance: -
d_gene: -
v_gene: TRBV20-1
CDR3aa: CSASTEGTYEQYF
CDR3nt: TGCAGTGCTAGTACTGAGGGGACCTACGAGCAGTACTTC

j_gene: TRBJ1-1
len: 15
abundance: -
d_gene: -
v_gene: TRBV6-5
CDR3aa: CASSSLQTGNTEAFF
CDR3nt: TGTGCCAGCAGTTCGCTACAGACCGGGAACACTGAAGCTTTCTTT

j_gene: TRBJ2-6
len: 17
abundance: many
d_gene: -
v_gene: TRBV5-1
CDR3aa: CASSLSSGSSGANVLTF
CDR3nt: TGCGCCAGCAGCTTGAGCTCCGGGAGCTCTGGGGCCAACGTCCTGACTTTC

j_gene: TRBJ2-5
len: 14
abundance: few
d_gene: TRBD1
v_gene: TRBV6-2/TRBV6-3
CDR3aa: CASSSIDRGETQYF
CDR3nt: TGTGCCAGCAGCTCTATTGACAGGGGAGAGACCCAGTACTTC